This TCR beta chain was captured in a study of cytomegalovirus exposure and HLA in healthy donors. This CDR3 comprises 19 residues. Trimming removed 5 bases from V and 3 bases from J; junction bases left unmatched: 21. Looked up from germline, CDR1 is MNHEY and CDR2 is SMNVEV (reference sequence). Regarding the study as a whole: The authors confirmed in vitro that a few CMV-associated chains were specific for CMV antigens. Subsequent analysis showed first-cohort TCR clusters tending to co-occur in around 110 validation repertoires.

Repertoires were generated with immunoSEQ multiplex PCR, while TCRdb's copy carries only in-frame clones and drops some. The sample holds some 200,000 clones; 84% are singletons and the top ten take around 15%. In its sample, this clone was seen once. Its antigen is not identified. The rearrangement links TRBV27 to TRBJ2-7; 8 bases match TRBD1. The material sequenced was PBMCs. The receptor was derived from a woman aged 25 to 45 in good health and CMV-seropositive. In nucleotides, the CDR3 is TGTGCCAGCAGTCCGACGTACCCATTCGGGACAGGAAAAAGCTACGAGCAGTACTTC. Encoded protein: CASSPTYPFGTGKSYEQYF.